This is a list of T cell receptor beta chains from one sample in a study of identical twins. In TCRdb, the 5' RACE reads were re-called with MiXCR into one record per CDR3 protein. This sample carries over 200,000 distinct CDR3 sequences, 6.5% to 8% of them seen once, and the ten largest clones take 13% to 15%. These same records also appear under a second study, on T cells expressing NK-cell markers.

The sample consisted of CD8+ T cells sorted from blood. These receptors were taken from a woman aged 18-30 years in good health. The CDR3 runs from the conserved cysteine through the conserved F or W. Each record gives: clone size, V gene, D gene, J gene, CDR3 length, CDR3 protein, CDR3 DNA. A D gene is named only where the DNA matches it firmly. A row's size may be missing; if present it is once, few, many or a size class.

abundance: .
v_gene: TRBV7-9
d_gene: .
j_gene: TRBJ2-1
len: 13
CDR3aa: CATSFPSGNEQFF
CDR3nt: TGTGCCACTTCCTTTCCGAGTGGCAATGAGCAGTTCTTC

abundance: .
v_gene: TRBV11-2
d_gene: TRBD2
j_gene: TRBJ2-3
len: 16
CDR3aa: CASSLVGGRAVDTQYF
CDR3nt: TGTGCCAGCAGCTTAGTAGGCGGGAGGGCCGTAGATACGCAGTATTTT

abundance: .
v_gene: TRBV5-1
d_gene: .
j_gene: TRBJ1-1
len: 14
CDR3aa: CASSQFAVNTEAFF
CDR3nt: TGCGCCAGCAGCCAATTTGCGGTGAACACTGAAGCTTTCTTT

abundance: .
v_gene: TRBV20-1
d_gene: .
j_gene: TRBJ2-2
len: 11
CDR3aa: CSVMVDGELFF
CDR3nt: TGCAGTGTTATGGTGGACGGGGAGCTGTTTTTT

abundance: .
v_gene: TRBV27
d_gene: .
j_gene: TRBJ2-7
len: 16
CDR3aa: CASSPEIPSGTYEQYF
CDR3nt: TGTGCCAGCAGCCCCGAGATTCCGAGCGGAACCTACGAGCAGTACTTC

abundance: .
v_gene: TRBV11-3
d_gene: TRBD1
j_gene: TRBJ2-7
len: 15
CDR3aa: CASSRQGTASYEQYF
CDR3nt: TGTGCCAGCAGCCGGCAGGGGACAGCTTCCTACGAGCAGTACTTC

abundance: .
v_gene: TRBV28
d_gene: .
j_gene: TRBJ1-2
len: 12
CDR3aa: CASSFPAYGYTF
CDR3nt: TGTGCCAGCAGTTTTCCCGCCTATGGCTACACCTTC

abundance: .
v_gene: TRBV7-7
d_gene: .
j_gene: TRBJ2-5
len: 15
CDR3aa: CASSWGRRRLETQYF
CDR3nt: TGTGCCAGCAGCTGGGGGAGGAGGAGACTAGAGACCCAGTACTTC

abundance: few
v_gene: TRBV7-9
d_gene: TRBD1
j_gene: TRBJ1-2
len: 15
CDR3aa: CASSPLLDRDDGYTF
CDR3nt: TGTGCCAGCAGCCCACTCCTCGACAGGGACGATGGCTACACCTTC

abundance: .
v_gene: TRBV12-3/TRBV12-4
d_gene: .
j_gene: TRBJ2-1
len: 14
CDR3aa: CASSGLNHYNEQFF
CDR3nt: TGTGCCAGCAGCGGACTAAATCATTACAATGAGCAGTTCTTC

abundance: few
v_gene: TRBV27
d_gene: .
j_gene: TRBJ2-5
len: 13
CDR3aa: CASSLVDAETQYF
CDR3nt: TGTGCCAGCAGTTTGGTAGATGCGGAGACCCAGTACTTC

abundance: many
v_gene: TRBV20-1
d_gene: .
j_gene: TRBJ2-3
len: 14
CDR3aa: CSAPLEGRPDTQYF
CDR3nt: TGCAGTGCCCCCTTGGAGGGGAGGCCAGATACGCAGTATTTT

abundance: few
v_gene: TRBV12-3/TRBV12-4
d_gene: .
j_gene: TRBJ1-6
len: 14
CDR3aa: CASSLGTVNSPLHF
CDR3nt: TGTGCCAGCAGTTTAGGGACAGTCAATTCACCCCTCCACTTT

abundance: many
v_gene: TRBV11-2
d_gene: .
j_gene: TRBJ2-1
len: 13
CDR3aa: CASSLALLREQFF
CDR3nt: TGTGCCAGCAGCTTAGCTCTCTTAAGGGAGCAGTTCTTC

abundance: few
v_gene: TRBV12-3/TRBV12-4
d_gene: .
j_gene: TRBJ2-2
len: 14
CDR3aa: CASSFHGGPGELFF
CDR3nt: TGTGCCAGCAGTTTTCACGGGGGCCCCGGGGAGCTGTTTTTT

abundance: few
v_gene: TRBV9
d_gene: TRBD1
j_gene: TRBJ1-1
len: 15
CDR3aa: CASSVGTGGYTEAFF
CDR3nt: TGTGCCAGCAGCGTCGGGACAGGAGGCTACACTGAAGCTTTCTTT

abundance: .
v_gene: TRBV6-1
d_gene: .
j_gene: TRBJ1-1
len: 14
CDR3aa: CASSELVPNTEAFF
CDR3nt: TGTGCCAGCAGTGAACTGGTGCCCAACACTGAAGCTTTCTTT

abundance: once
v_gene: TRBV3-1
d_gene: .
j_gene: TRBJ2-1
len: 17
CDR3aa: CASTKEVPGAPGSEQFF
CDR3nt: TGTGCCAGCACCAAGGAGGTACCTGGGGCGCCTGGTAGTGAGCAGTTCTTC

abundance: .
v_gene: TRBV9
d_gene: .
j_gene: TRBJ2-1
len: 16
CDR3aa: CASSVEGGGPYNEQFF
CDR3nt: TGTGCCAGCAGCGTCGAGGGGGGGGGGCCATACAATGAGCAGTTCTTC

abundance: many
v_gene: TRBV18
d_gene: TRBD1
j_gene: TRBJ1-4
len: 17
CDR3aa: CASSPTVGTGDDEKLFF
CDR3nt: TGTGCCAGCTCACCAACTGTGGGGACAGGGGATGATGAAAAACTGTTTTTT

abundance: .
v_gene: TRBV20-1
d_gene: .
j_gene: TRBJ1-1
len: 15
CDR3aa: CSARDLEGMNTEAFF
CDR3nt: TGCAGTGCTAGAGATCTCGAGGGAATGAACACTGAAGCTTTCTTT

abundance: few
v_gene: TRBV11-2
d_gene: TRBD2
j_gene: TRBJ2-3
len: 16
CDR3aa: CASSGRSSIPTDTQYF
CDR3nt: TGTGCCAGTAGCGGGAGGAGCTCGATACCCACAGATACGCAGTATTTT

abundance: .
v_gene: TRBV24-1
d_gene: .
j_gene: TRBJ2-3
len: 15
CDR3aa: CATSDRRGGRDTQYF
CDR3nt: TGTGCCACCAGTGACAGGAGGGGTGGGCGAGATACGCAGTATTTT

abundance: many
v_gene: TRBV7-6
d_gene: TRBD1
j_gene: TRBJ2-2
len: 17
CDR3aa: CASSLDPGQGASGELFF
CDR3nt: TGTGCCAGCAGCTTAGACCCAGGACAGGGGGCCTCCGGGGAGCTGTTTTTT

abundance: .
v_gene: TRBV7-8
d_gene: .
j_gene: TRBJ2-7
len: 15
CDR3aa: CASSLGADSSYEQYF
CDR3nt: TGTGCCAGCAGCTTAGGTGCGGACAGTTCCTACGAGCAGTACTTC

abundance: many
v_gene: TRBV12-3/TRBV12-4
d_gene: TRBD2
j_gene: TRBJ2-1
len: 15
CDR3aa: CASSSLAGGPGEQFF
CDR3nt: TGTGCCAGCAGTTCCTTAGCGGGAGGGCCGGGTGAGCAGTTCTTC

abundance: many
v_gene: TRBV24-1
d_gene: TRBD2
j_gene: TRBJ2-2
len: 15
CDR3aa: CATSESGRDTGELFF
CDR3nt: TGTGCCACCAGTGAATCAGGGAGGGACACCGGGGAGCTGTTTTTT

abundance: few
v_gene: TRBV4-1
d_gene: TRBD2
j_gene: TRBJ2-1
len: 17
CDR3aa: CASSQKYLAGVYNEQFF
CDR3nt: TGCGCCAGCAGCCAAAAATATCTAGCGGGGGTATACAATGAGCAGTTCTTC

abundance: few
v_gene: TRBV29-1
d_gene: .
j_gene: TRBJ1-4
len: 13
CDR3aa: CSVVPAGYEKLFF
CDR3nt: TGCAGCGTTGTCCCGGCGGGGTATGAAAAACTGTTTTTT

abundance: few
v_gene: TRBV27
d_gene: TRBD2
j_gene: TRBJ2-3
len: 15
CDR3aa: CASSTLAEEEGTQYF
CDR3nt: TGTGCCAGCAGTACACTAGCGGAGGAAGAGGGTACGCAGTATTTT

abundance: many
v_gene: TRBV2
d_gene: .
j_gene: TRBJ2-2
len: 14
CDR3aa: CARRRDSITGELFF
CDR3nt: TGTGCCAGAAGACGGGACTCCATCACCGGGGAGCTGTTTTTT

abundance: .
v_gene: TRBV12-3/TRBV12-4
d_gene: .
j_gene: TRBJ1-2
len: 12
CDR3aa: CASSPSFFGYTF
CDR3nt: TGTGCCAGCAGTCCGTCCTTTTTTGGCTACACCTTC

abundance: .
v_gene: TRBV5-6
d_gene: .
j_gene: TRBJ2-3
len: 12
CDR3aa: CASSPYADTQYF
CDR3nt: TGTGCCAGCAGCCCGTATGCAGATACGCAGTATTTT

abundance: many
v_gene: TRBV7-9
d_gene: .
j_gene: TRBJ1-1
len: 12
CDR3aa: CASSLNPPEAFF
CDR3nt: TGTGCCAGCAGCTTAAACCCTCCTGAAGCTTTCTTT

abundance: many
v_gene: TRBV7-9
d_gene: TRBD2
j_gene: TRBJ2-1
len: 16
CDR3aa: CASSRNSAGDGNEQFF
CDR3nt: TGTGCCAGCAGTCGTAACTCAGCGGGAGATGGCAATGAGCAGTTCTTC

abundance: many
v_gene: TRBV9
d_gene: .
j_gene: TRBJ2-1
len: 14
CDR3aa: CASSPLGRANEQFF
CDR3nt: TGTGCCAGCAGCCCCCTCGGTAGGGCGAATGAGCAGTTCTTC

abundance: few
v_gene: TRBV29-1
d_gene: .
j_gene: TRBJ1-1
len: 14
CDR3aa: CSVEETAMNTEAFF
CDR3nt: TGCAGCGTTGAAGAGACAGCTATGAACACTGAAGCTTTCTTT

abundance: few
v_gene: TRBV6-1
d_gene: .
j_gene: TRBJ2-3
len: 13
CDR3aa: CATRRDITDTQYF
CDR3nt: TGTGCCACCCGTAGGGATATCACAGATACGCAGTATTTT

abundance: .
v_gene: TRBV20-1
d_gene: .
j_gene: TRBJ2-3
len: 15
CDR3aa: CSARSLGEASDTQYF
CDR3nt: TGCAGTGCTAGATCCTTGGGGGAGGCATCCGATACGCAGTATTTT

abundance: .
v_gene: TRBV7-9
d_gene: TRBD1
j_gene: TRBJ1-3
len: 16
CDR3aa: CASSGDRGFSGNTIYF
CDR3nt: TGTGCCAGCAGCGGGGACAGGGGCTTTTCTGGAAACACCATATATTTT

abundance: many
v_gene: TRBV7-9
d_gene: .
j_gene: TRBJ2-7
len: 13
CDR3aa: CASSSGVSYEQYF
CDR3nt: TGTGCCAGCAGCTCCGGGGTCTCCTACGAGCAGTACTTC

abundance: .
v_gene: TRBV20-1
d_gene: .
j_gene: TRBJ2-1
len: 14
CDR3aa: CSASLGGSYNEQFF
CDR3nt: TGCAGTGCTAGCCTCGGCGGTTCTTACAATGAGCAGTTCTTC

abundance: few
v_gene: TRBV15
d_gene: .
j_gene: TRBJ1-1
len: 15
CDR3aa: CATSRDVRGNTEAFF
CDR3nt: TGTGCCACCAGCAGAGATGTGAGGGGGAACACTGAAGCTTTCTTT

abundance: many
v_gene: TRBV6-5
d_gene: .
j_gene: TRBJ1-1
len: 16
CDR3aa: CASSYGGTHLTAEAFF
CDR3nt: TGTGCCAGCAGCTACGGAGGGACACATCTAACGGCTGAAGCTTTCTTT

abundance: .
v_gene: TRBV14
d_gene: .
j_gene: TRBJ2-3
len: 17
CDR3aa: CASSPASFAPSTDTQYF
CDR3nt: TGTGCCAGCAGCCCTGCCTCTTTCGCCCCTAGCACAGATACGCAGTATTTT

abundance: few
v_gene: TRBV11-2
d_gene: .
j_gene: TRBJ1-3
len: 17
CDR3aa: CASRDNLYLSSGNTIYF
CDR3nt: TGTGCCAGCAGAGACAATTTATACCTCAGCTCTGGAAACACCATATATTTT

abundance: many
v_gene: TRBV20-1
d_gene: TRBD1
j_gene: TRBJ2-5
len: 15
CDR3aa: CSARTDRGLLETQYF
CDR3nt: TGCAGTGCTCGGACGGACAGGGGGCTGTTGGAGACCCAGTACTTC

abundance: few
v_gene: TRBV27
d_gene: .
j_gene: TRBJ1-5
len: 15
CDR3aa: CASSLTPYSNQPQHF
CDR3nt: TGTGCCAGCAGTTTAACCCCTTATAGCAATCAGCCCCAGCATTTT

abundance: .
v_gene: TRBV20-1
d_gene: .
j_gene: TRBJ2-7
len: 12
CDR3aa: CSAPRLGHEQYF
CDR3nt: TGCAGTGCTCCCCGATTAGGTCACGAGCAGTACTTC

abundance: .
v_gene: TRBV11-2
d_gene: .
j_gene: TRBJ1-2
len: 12
CDR3aa: CASSFPQGGYTF
CDR3nt: TGTGCCAGCAGCTTCCCCCAGGGTGGCTACACCTTC

abundance: many
v_gene: TRBV6-2/TRBV6-3
d_gene: .
j_gene: TRBJ2-7
len: 12
CDR3aa: CASKNIPYEQYF
CDR3nt: TGTGCCAGCAAGAACATTCCCTACGAGCAGTACTTC

abundance: .
v_gene: TRBV7-6
d_gene: TRBD2
j_gene: TRBJ2-2
len: 16
CDR3aa: CASSRVAGEIPGELFF
CDR3nt: TGTGCCAGCAGCCGGGTAGCGGGAGAAATCCCCGGGGAGCTGTTTTTT

abundance: many
v_gene: TRBV9
d_gene: .
j_gene: TRBJ2-1
len: 13
CDR3aa: CASSTGALGEQFF
CDR3nt: TGTGCCAGCAGCACCGGGGCCCTGGGCGAGCAGTTCTTC

abundance: .
v_gene: TRBV11-2
d_gene: TRBD1
j_gene: TRBJ1-2
len: 15
CDR3aa: CASSLDRRTNYGYTF
CDR3nt: TGTGCCAGCAGCCTGGACAGGCGTACAAACTATGGCTACACCTTC

abundance: .
v_gene: TRBV5-1
d_gene: TRBD1
j_gene: TRBJ2-1
len: 14
CDR3aa: CASSLSGQGNEQFF
CDR3nt: TGCGCCAGCAGCTTGTCTGGACAGGGGAATGAGCAGTTCTTC

abundance: many
v_gene: TRBV6-1
d_gene: .
j_gene: TRBJ1-1
len: 14
CDR3aa: CASSGVIGAKKAFF
CDR3nt: TGTGCCAGCAGTGGCGTCATAGGGGCGAAGAAAGCTTTCTTT

abundance: few
v_gene: TRBV2
d_gene: TRBD1
j_gene: TRBJ1-1
len: 13
CDR3aa: CASGDRGYAEAFF
CDR3nt: TGTGCCAGCGGTGACAGGGGGTACGCTGAAGCTTTCTTT

abundance: many
v_gene: TRBV12-3/TRBV12-4
d_gene: .
j_gene: TRBJ1-2
len: 16
CDR3aa: CASSLGGRRNRYGYTF
CDR3nt: TGTGCCAGCAGCTTGGGGGGGCGCAGAAACCGCTATGGCTACACCTTC

abundance: few
v_gene: TRBV20-1
d_gene: .
j_gene: TRBJ2-7
len: 14
CDR3aa: CSARPGHNSYEQYF
CDR3nt: TGCAGTGCTAGGCCTGGACACAACTCCTACGAGCAGTACTTC

abundance: many
v_gene: TRBV10-3
d_gene: .
j_gene: TRBJ2-5
len: 15
CDR3aa: CAISESGRPQETQYF
CDR3nt: TGTGCCATCAGTGAGTCGGGGAGGCCCCAAGAGACCCAGTACTTC